A single sample is the source of the 27 T cell receptor beta chains below, sequenced in a study of T cells in Graves' hyperthyroidism and ophthalmopathy. TCR beta CDR3 sequences were amplified from RNA transcripts. The HTBI primer set drove a first-round RT-PCR of the TCR CDR3. TCRdb called the multiplex PCR reads again in MiXCR, with one record for every CDR3 protein. This sample has under 550,000 distinct CDR3 sequences, with roughly 13% found just once. Sequenced material: blood. The receptors derive from a woman between 18 and 29 years old with Graves' hyperthyroidism.

A remark on this clonotype: No conserved phenylalanine or tryptophan is present at the end of the CDR3, so a read error is the likely explanation. The J gene is TRBJ2-2, the V gene TRBV5-4, with TRBD2 matching over 11 bases. The length of the CDR3 is 15 residues. Germline CDR1 reads SGHNT; CDR2 reads YYREEE (reference sequence). Trimming removed 4 bases from V and 6 bases from J; junction bases left unmatched: 5. The CDR3 region is CASSQLAGVPGELFL. As DNA, the CDR3 is TGTGCCAGCAGCCAACTAGCGGGAGTGCCCGGGGAGCTGTTTCTT.

There are many counts of this clonotype. This sequence joins TRBV20-1 and TRBJ2-1; 9 nucleotides match TRBD2. Looked up from germline, CDR1 is DFQATT and CDR2 is SNEGSKA (reference sequence). The CDR3 consists of 14 residues. With V trimmed by 5 bases and J by 6 bases, 8 bases remained unmatched. CDR3: CSAYSGGGINEQFF. The CDR3 DNA reads TGCAGTGCTTATAGCGGGGGCGGAATCAATGAGCAGTTCTTC.

The sample holds many counts of this clonotype. The chain joins TRBV12-3 or TRBV12-4 to TRBJ1-2, with a weak D call TRBD1 (5 bases). Trimming stripped 3 bases from V and 3 bases from J, with 8 bases between. This CDR3 spans 13 amino acids. The CDR3 sequence: CASSLGRDYGYTF. The CDR3 bases are TGTGCCAGCAGTTTGGGCAGGGACTATGGCTACACCTTC.

This clonotype was observed many times. The chain carries TRBV7-8 and TRBJ1-1, with D possibly being TRBD1 (6 bases). CDR3 length equals 15 residues. Looked up from germline, CDR1 is SGHVS and CDR2 is FQNEAQ. The germline V and J ends were trimmed by 1 base and 5 bases, with 14 bases remaining between them. In nucleotides, the CDR3 is TGTGCCAGCAGCTTAGGGGTAGGGGGGGGTACTGAAGCTTTCTTT. Its protein is CASSLGVGGGTEAFF.

This clonotype has a count of ten or more. The V gene is TRBV5-5, the J gene TRBJ2-7, with 11 bases lining up with TRBD2. CDR1 and CDR2 (germline): SGHKS, YYEKEE (reference sequence). This CDR3 has 21 residues. V shed 4 bases and J 3 bases; nucleotides not matched to a gene: 24. CDR3 amino acids: CASSGGQSLAGGPGGYYEQYF. CDR3 in DNA: TGTGCCAGCAGCGGAGGGCAGAGTTTAGCGGGAGGGCCCGGGGGCTACTACGAGCAGTACTTC.

The chain has TRBV5-1 and TRBJ2-5, with 12 bases fitting TRBD2. The CDR3 spans 16 residues. After removal of 1 base from V and 2 bases from J, the junction contained 3 bases not matched to a gene. Germline V CDR1 and CDR2: SGHRS, YFSETQ. The CDR3 bases are TGCGCCAGCAGCTTGTTCGGACTAGCGGGACAAGAGACCCAGTACTTC. It is translated as CASSLFGLAGQETQYF.

The genes are TRBV5-1 and TRBJ2-3, with TRBD1 matching over 10 bases. V was pared by 7 bases and J by 4 bases, with 6 bases of the junction left unmatched. This CDR3 has 14 amino acids. Germline values: CDR1 SGHRS, CDR2 YFSETQ. CDR3 amino acids: CASGETGGADTQYF. CDR3 sequence (DNA): TGCGCCAGCGGGGAGACAGGGGGCGCAGATACGCAGTATTTT.

On this clonotype: A much larger clone lies a single base off, so this may be a read error. This chain links TRBV7-6 with TRBJ2-7; a possible D gene is TRBD1 (6 bases). V was clipped by 5 bases and J by 2 bases, with 16 bases between them. The germline gives CDR1 SGHVS, CDR2 FNYEAQ. The CDR3 has 15 residues. The CDR3 coding sequence is TGTGCCAGCAGCCCTGACCGGGACATGGCCTACGAGCAGTACTTC. This sequence encodes CASSPDRDMAYEQYF.

This chain links TRBV27 with TRBJ2-2; D may correspond to TRBD1 or TRBD2 (6 bases each). The length of the CDR3 is 16 residues. The V end lost 2 bases, the J end lost 9 bases, and 19 bases lay between the germline ends. Germline-derived CDR1 and CDR2 are MNHEY and SMNVEV (reference sequence). Here the CDR3 DNA reads TGTGCCAGCAGTTTAAGTGGGGGGCGAAGGTCCCGGGAGCTGTTTTTT. Its protein is CASSLSGGRRSRELFF.

V gene TRBV6-2 or TRBV6-3 combines with J gene TRBJ2-7; 8 bases are a match to TRBD2. CDR1 MNHEY and CDR2 SVGEGT come from the germline V gene. The CDR3 loop spans 14 amino acids. The V and J ends lost 10 bases and 4 bases, in that order; junction bases with no gene match: 12. The CDR3 sequence: CATPRAGGWYEQYF. CDR3 nucleotides: TGTGCCACCCCCCGGGCGGGAGGCTGGTACGAGCAGTACTTC.

This clonotype was detected a few times. The chain combines TRBV5-1 with TRBJ2-3, with 9 bases matching TRBD1. Germline V gives CDR1 SGHRS, CDR2 YFSETQ. The CDR3 extends over 14 amino acids. The V and J ends lost 4 bases and 4 bases, in that order; junction bases with no gene match: 4. CDR3 in DNA: TGCGCCAGCAGCGCGGACAGGGGCGCAGATACGCAGTATTTT. It codes for CASSADRGADTQYF.

This clonotype was detected ten times or more. The chain joins TRBV6-2 or TRBV6-3 to TRBJ2-1, with 10 bases matching TRBD2. This CDR3 region has 16 residues. The V and J ends lost 0 bases and 1 base, in that order; junction bases with no gene match: 0. CDR1 is MNHEY, CDR2 SVGEGT, per germline. CDR3 nucleotide sequence: TGTGCCAGCAGTTACTCGGGACTAGCGTCCTACAATGAGCAGTTCTTC. Encoded protein: CASSYSGLASYNEQFF.

This clonotype appeared a few times. V is TRBV4-2 and J is TRBJ1-5; 8 nucleotides match TRBD1. The germline gives CDR1 LGHNA, CDR2 YNFKEQ. J gave up 2 bases and V 3 bases, and 3 bases lay outside the gene matches. The CDR3 is 15 amino acids. Here the CDR3 DNA reads TGTGCCAGCAGCCAGGCGACAGGGGGCAATCAGCCCCAGCATTTT. The encoded protein is CASSQATGGNQPQHF.

This clonotype was recorded at least ten times. The chain is built from TRBV10-3 and TRBJ1-1; maybe TRBD1 (5 bases). V dropped 4 bases and J dropped 1 base, with 10 bases sitting between them. Germline V gene data show CDR1 as ENHRY and CDR2 as SYGVKD. This CDR3 is built from 14 residues. This CDR3 reads CAISGGAGNTEAFF. CDR3 bases: TGTGCCATCAGTGGGGGCGCCGGGAACACTGAAGCTTTCTTT.

As concerns this clonotype: The junction differs from germline at one of its ends, possibly a read error. V and J are TRBV7-8 and TRBJ2-1, with D possibly TRBD2 on 6 matching bases. The CDR3 has 14 residues. Germline-derived CDR1 and CDR2 are SGHVS and FQNEAQ. CDR3 in DNA: TGCGCCAGCAGCCAAGAGCTAGCGAGTAATGAGCAGTTCTTC. Its translation is CASSQELASNEQFF.

This clonotype was detected ten times or more. The genes are TRBV7-2 and TRBJ2-5; 10 bases fit TRBD2. The CDR3 has 16 residues. V shed 5 bases and J 5 bases; nucleotides not matched to a gene: 11. Germline V CDR1 and CDR2: SGHTA, FQGNSA. In nucleotides, the CDR3 is TGTGCCAGCAGCCCGGGGGCTAGCGGGAGTTCTGAGACCCAGTACTTC. It is translated as CASSPGASGSSETQYF.

This clonotype has just a few counts. One junction end does not reproduce the germline sequence, and a read error may be involved. The V gene is TRBV28, the J gene TRBJ1-1; 7 bases match TRBD1. CDR3 length: 16 amino acids. CDR1 and CDR2 from the germline V gene are MDHEN and SYDVKM. The CDR3 reads CAGSLWFFTGDTEAFF. CDR3 nucleotides: TGTGCCGGCAGTTTATGGTTTTTTACAGGGGATACTGAAGCTTTCTTT.

This clonotype was counted a few times. This chain uses TRBV10-3 with TRBJ2-5; 8 bases are a match to TRBD2. Unmatched junction bases numbered 17, after V lost 0 bases and J lost 5 bases. The germline V gene encodes CDR1 ENHRY and CDR2 SYGVKD. CDR3 length equals 19 residues. The DNA for the CDR3 is TGTGCCATCAGTGAGTCCCGCGACCTTAGCGGGAAGGGTGGTGAGACCCAGTACTTC. This translates into CAISESRDLSGKGGETQYF.

The chain is built from TRBV5-1 and TRBJ2-7; the D gene is possibly TRBD2 (5 bases). Germline V gene sequence: CDR1 SGHRS, CDR2 YFSETQ. The CDR3 spans 14 residues. V was trimmed by 0 bases and J by 7 bases, leaving 14 bases between them. CDR3 nucleotide sequence: TGCGCCAGCAGCTTGGCCGGGGAAGTTAGGGAGCAGTACTTC. This gives the protein CASSLAGEVREQYF.

This clonotype has just a few counts. This chain uses TRBV6-2 or TRBV6-3 with TRBJ1-2, with D hard to call. V was cut by 8 bases and J by 1 base, with 23 bases left in between. Germline V CDR1 and CDR2: MNHEY, SVGEGT. The CDR3 is 17 residues long. For the CDR3, the DNA is TGTGCCAGCGGTTCAACCCTTCAGAGAAAATTTAACTATGGCTACACCTTC. Translation: CASGSTLQRKFNYGYTF.

CDR3 loop: CSAKKSQAIREQYF. The DNA for the CDR3 is TGCAGTGCTAAAAAATCACAAGCTATCCGCGAGCAGTACTTC. The chain employs TRBV20-1 and TRBJ2-7; D is uncertain. Trimming stripped 4 bases from V and 6 bases from J, with 19 bases between. Germline assignment: CDR1 DFQATT and CDR2 SNEGSKA (reference sequence). CDR3 length equals 14 residues.

This clonotype was recorded at least ten times. The V gene is TRBV20-1, the J gene TRBJ1-1; tentative D call: TRBD1 (5 bases). Per germline, CDR1 DFQATT and CDR2 SNEGSKA (reference sequence). Trimming removed 4 bases at V and 0 bases at J, with 9 bases between. This CDR3 spans 13 amino acids. CDR3 DNA sequence: TGCAGTGCTACGGACACTGTGAACACTGAAGCTTTCTTT. Amino acid sequence: CSATDTVNTEAFF.

This clonotype occurred many times. The chain uses TRBV18 and TRBJ1-1, with D maybe TRBD1 (5 bases). The CDR3 has 14 residues. Trimming pared 2 bases from V and 5 bases from J, leaving 12 bases between. CDR1 and CDR2 (germline): KGHSH, LQKENI. The CDR3 sequence is CASSPEGPGTEAFF. The CDR3, as DNA: TGTGCCAGCTCACCAGAGGGGCCGGGGACTGAAGCTTTCTTT.

This clonotype was recorded many times. This chain links TRBV4-3 with TRBJ2-7; D perhaps matches TRBD2 (5 bases). CDR1 and CDR2 (germline): LGHNA, YSLEER. Trimming pared 0 bases from V and 4 bases from J, leaving 13 bases between. The CDR3 contains 15 residues. CDR3: CASSQDLGLSYEQYF. The CDR3 DNA sequence: TGCGCCAGCAGCCAAGATCTTGGACTCTCTTACGAGCAGTACTTC.

This clonotype showed up many times. The CDR3 region has the DNA TGTGCCAGCAGCTTAGGTCCAGCGGGATCCTACGAGCAGTACTTC. Translated: CASSLGPAGSYEQYF. The rearrangement links TRBV11-2 to TRBJ2-7; 7 bases match TRBD2. Germline CDR1 is SGHAT and CDR2 is FQNNGV. With 1 base clipped from V and 1 base from J, the junction kept 4 bases outside the gene matches. The CDR3 runs to 15 residues. The variable domain in full, completed from reference TRBV11-2 and TRBJ2-7, reads EAGVAQSPRYKIIEKRQSVAFWCNPISGHATLYWYQQILGQGPKLLIQFQNNGVVDDSQLPKDRFSAERLKGVDSTLKIQPAKLEDSAVYLCASSLGPAGSYEQYFGPGTRLTVT.

The chain is built from TRBV4-1 and TRBJ1-2, with D possibly being TRBD1 (6 bases). The germline gives CDR1 MGHRA, CDR2 YSYEKL. The CDR3 extends over 15 amino acids. The ends were cut back, 0 bases at V and 7 bases at J, with 15 bases in the middle. CDR3 in amino acids: CASSQDPSRGGGYTF. The CDR3 coding sequence is TGCGCCAGCAGCCAAGATCCATCGAGGGGGGGTGGCTACACCTTC.

This clonotype was seen more than once but under ten times. The chain employs TRBV28 and TRBJ2-7, with a possible D match to TRBD2 (6 bases). CDR3 size: 15 residues. Germline V gene lookup returns CDR1 MDHEN and CDR2 SYDVKM. V was clipped by 2 bases and J by 2 bases, with 13 bases between them. CDR3 sequence: CASSLRLAPPYEQYF. DNA of the CDR3: TGTGCCAGCAGTTTAAGGCTAGCGCCTCCCTACGAGCAGTACTTC. The variable domain in full, with the rest retrieved from reference TRBV28 and TRBJ2-7, is DVKVTQSSRYLVKRTGEKVFLECVQDMDHENMFWYRQDPGLGLRLIYFSYDVKMKEKGDIPEGYSVSREKKERFSLILESASTNQTSMYLCASSLRLAPPYEQYFGPGTRLTVT.